This TCR beta chain was sequenced for a study of blood T cells in healthy people across ages. Broader study findings: Investigators viewed diversity estimates from one million T cells as underestimates, the study reported.

Healthy individuals of Caucasian origin from Russia, aged roughly 6 to 100, served as donors. Together with a sample-barcoded 5' primer, a J-beta primer mix was included in a second PCR lasting about 6 to 11 cycles. From each sample, at least 3 million paired-end reads containing CDR3 were obtained. TCRdb redid the calling of the 5' RACE reads with MiXCR, one entry per CDR3 protein. In the table there are 800,000 to 1,000,000 distinct CDR3 sequences, roughly 50% of which are singletons. V lost 5 bases and J lost 2, with 13 bases in between. The CDR3 length is 15 residues. Germline V gene sequence: CDR1 MDHEN, CDR2 SYDVKM. As regards this clonotype: What it binds is not known.

This sequence originates from a young man in good health. The rearrangement links TRBV28 to TRBJ1-5; tentatively, D is TRBD1 (5 bases). The sequenced sample consisted of blood. DNA of the CDR3: TGTGCCAGCAGTGTACGGACACCCGGCAATCAGCCCCAGCATTTT. It specifies CASSVRTPGNQPQHF.